The 8 T cell receptor beta chains below all came from one sample that was sequenced in a study of CD8+CD57+ T cells in acquired aplastic anemia. Investigators profiled TCR beta VDJ and CDR3 from genomic DNA template. TCRdb analysed the reads with MiXCR anew, one entry per CDR3 protein. The sample includes about 210,000 distinct CDR3 sequences, 60% to 65% of them seen just once. Sequencing was done on a sample of sorted CD4+, CD8+, or CD8+CD57+ T cells (not recorded which) from PBMCs. The receptors were gathered from a human donor in good health.

In its sample, this clonotype was seen a few times. This chain's CDR3 is CSARPQLGVSTEAFF. The CDR3 nucleotides are TGCAGTGCTAGACCACAACTGGGGGTTTCGACTGAAGCTTTCTTT. This chain uses TRBV20-1 with TRBJ1-1; maybe TRBD1 (5 bases). The germline gives CDR1 DFQATT, CDR2 SNEGSKA (reference sequence). Trimming pared 2 bases from V and 5 bases from J, leaving 18 bases between. There are 15 residues in the CDR3.

This chain uses TRBV7-2 with TRBJ2-7; weak D call: TRBD2 (6 bases). CDR3 size: 13 residues. Trimming took 7 bases from V and 3 from J, leaving 13 bases between them. The germline V gene has CDR1 SGHTA and CDR2 FQGNSA. The CDR3 DNA sequence: TGTGCCAGCACCCCCCCGGGACTCTACGAGCAGTACTTC. Its protein is CASTPPGLYEQYF.

The V gene is TRBV7-9, the J gene TRBJ2-2; TRBD1 matches 10 bases. The CDR3 length is 17 residues. The germline V gene has CDR1 SEHNR and CDR2 FQNEAQ (reference sequence). V gave up 1 base and J gave up 5 bases; unmatched junction bases: 7. CDR3 sequence: CASSLGRQGAWTGELFF. The CDR3, as DNA: TGTGCCAGCAGCTTAGGCAGACAGGGGGCGTGGACCGGGGAGCTGTTTTTT.

This CDR3 reads CSARGQGEVSEAFF. CDR3 nucleotide sequence: TGCAGTGCTAGAGGCCAGGGAGAGGTCTCTGAAGCTTTCTTT. The V call is TRBV20-1, the J call TRBJ1-1; TRBD1 is a possible D gene (5 bases). The germline V gene encodes CDR1 DFQATT and CDR2 SNEGSKA (reference sequence). The CDR3 runs 14 residues. Trimming stripped 1 base from V and 6 bases from J, with 15 bases between.

This clonotype has only a few counts. The chain uses TRBV29-1 and TRBJ2-3, with TRBD2 identical over 11 bases. Germline V CDR1 and CDR2: SQVTM, ANQGSEA. CDR3 length: 16 residues. V shed 7 bases and J 3 bases; nucleotides not matched to a gene: 12. The CDR3 loop is CSGLAGGLHMTDTQYF. The DNA for the CDR3 is TGCAGCGGCCTAGCGGGGGGCCTCCACATGACAGATACGCAGTATTTT.

The V gene is TRBV20-1, the J gene TRBJ1-2, with 10 bases fitting TRBD1. The junction had 9 bases not matched to a gene; V was cut back by 3 bases and J by 5 bases. The CDR3 sequence is 15 residues long. Germline V lookup: CDR1 DFQATT, CDR2 SNEGSKA (reference sequence). DNA for the CDR3: TGCAGTGCTAGGAGGGACAGGGGCCGGGTATATGGCTACACCTTC. Protein sequence: CSARRDRGRVYGYTF.

This clonotype occurred many times. The chain uses TRBV30 and TRBJ2-7; unclear D gene. This CDR3 is built from 12 residues. V was clipped by 4 bases and J by 5 bases, with 12 bases between them. Germline CDR1 reads GTSNPN; CDR2 reads SVGIG (reference sequence). For the CDR3, the DNA is TGTGCCTGGATGCAAGGTAACCACGAGCAGTACTTC. Its protein is CAWMQGNHEQYF.

On this clonotype: The CDR3 end shows no conserved phenylalanine or tryptophan, and so a read error is likely. V and J are TRBV7-9 and TRBJ2-3; 10 nucleotides align to TRBD2. V dropped 5 bases and J dropped 3; count of bases not matched to a gene: 8. From germline, CDR1 is SEHNR and CDR2 FQNEAQ (reference sequence). This CDR3 is 16 amino acids long. The CDR3 loop reads CASSPPASGRTDTQYL. Here the CDR3 DNA reads TGTGCCAGCAGCCCCCCTGCTAGCGGGAGAACAGATACGCAGTATCTT.